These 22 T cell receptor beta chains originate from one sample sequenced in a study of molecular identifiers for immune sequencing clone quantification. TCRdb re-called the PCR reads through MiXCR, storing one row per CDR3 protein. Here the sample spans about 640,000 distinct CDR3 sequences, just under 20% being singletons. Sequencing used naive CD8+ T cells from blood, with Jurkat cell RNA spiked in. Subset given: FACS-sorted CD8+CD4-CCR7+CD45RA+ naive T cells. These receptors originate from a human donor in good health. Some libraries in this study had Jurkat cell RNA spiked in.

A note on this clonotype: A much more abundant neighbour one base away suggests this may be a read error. CDR3 protein: CASSVGGSGYEQHF. The DNA of the CDR3 is TGTGCCAGCAGCGTAGGCGGGAGTGGTTACGAGCAGCACTTC. The rearrangement links TRBV9 to TRBJ2-7; TRBD2 agrees at 7 bases. This CDR3 region has 14 residues. From germline, CDR1 is SGDLS and CDR2 YYNGEE.

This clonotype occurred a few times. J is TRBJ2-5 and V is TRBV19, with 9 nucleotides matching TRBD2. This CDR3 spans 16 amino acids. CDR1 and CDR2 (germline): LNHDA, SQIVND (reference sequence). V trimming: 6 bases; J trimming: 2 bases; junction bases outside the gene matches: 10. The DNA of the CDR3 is TGTGCCAGTAGCCCGGGGGTAGCGGGGGATCAAGAGACCCAGTACTTC. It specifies CASSPGVAGDQETQYF.

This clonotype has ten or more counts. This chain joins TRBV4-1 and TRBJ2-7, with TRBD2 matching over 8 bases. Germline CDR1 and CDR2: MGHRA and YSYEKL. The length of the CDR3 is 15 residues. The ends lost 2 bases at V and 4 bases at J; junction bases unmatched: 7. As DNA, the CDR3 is TGCGCCAGCAGCCAATCAGCGGGAGAAACGTACGAGCAGTACTTC. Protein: CASSQSAGETYEQYF.

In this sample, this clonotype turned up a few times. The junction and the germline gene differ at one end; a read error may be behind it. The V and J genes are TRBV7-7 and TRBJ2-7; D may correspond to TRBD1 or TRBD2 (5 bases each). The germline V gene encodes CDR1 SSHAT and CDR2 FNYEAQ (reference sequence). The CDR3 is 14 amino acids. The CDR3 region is CAGSPGTLSYEQYF. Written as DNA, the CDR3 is TGTGCCGGCAGCCCCGGGACCCTCTCCTACGAGCAGTACTTC.

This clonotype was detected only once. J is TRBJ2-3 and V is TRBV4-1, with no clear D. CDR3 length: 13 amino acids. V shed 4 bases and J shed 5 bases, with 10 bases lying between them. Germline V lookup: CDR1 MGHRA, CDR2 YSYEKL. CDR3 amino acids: CASSPPIGDTQYF. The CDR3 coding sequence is TGCGCCAGCAGCCCCCCAATTGGAGATACGCAGTATTTT.

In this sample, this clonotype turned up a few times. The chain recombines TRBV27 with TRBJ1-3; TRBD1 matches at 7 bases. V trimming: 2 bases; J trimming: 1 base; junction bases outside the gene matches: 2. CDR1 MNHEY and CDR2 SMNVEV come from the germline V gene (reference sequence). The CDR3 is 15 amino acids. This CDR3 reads CASSLQTGSGNTIYF. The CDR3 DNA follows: TGTGCCAGCAGTTTACAGACAGGGTCTGGAAACACCATATATTTT.

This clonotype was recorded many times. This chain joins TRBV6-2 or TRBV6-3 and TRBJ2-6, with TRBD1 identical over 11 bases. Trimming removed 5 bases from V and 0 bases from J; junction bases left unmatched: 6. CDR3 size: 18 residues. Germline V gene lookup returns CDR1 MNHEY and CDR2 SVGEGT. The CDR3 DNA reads TGTGCCAGCAGTACCCCCGGGACAGGGGGCTCTGGGGCCAACGTCCTGACTTTC. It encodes CASSTPGTGGSGANVLTF.

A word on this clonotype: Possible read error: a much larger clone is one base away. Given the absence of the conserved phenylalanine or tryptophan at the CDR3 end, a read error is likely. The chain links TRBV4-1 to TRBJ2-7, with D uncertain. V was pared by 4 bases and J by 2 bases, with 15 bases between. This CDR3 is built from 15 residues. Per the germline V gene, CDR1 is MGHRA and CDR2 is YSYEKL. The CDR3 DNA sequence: TGCGCCAGCAGCCCCGGGCCAAGCCCGACCTACGAGCAGTACCTC. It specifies CASSPGPSPTYEQYL.

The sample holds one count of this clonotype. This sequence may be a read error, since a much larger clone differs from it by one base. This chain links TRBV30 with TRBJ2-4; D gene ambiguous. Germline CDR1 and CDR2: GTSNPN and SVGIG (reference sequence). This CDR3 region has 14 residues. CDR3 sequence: CAWSSSVRKNIRYF. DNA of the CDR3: TGTGCCTGGAGTTCTTCGGTCAGAAAAAACATTCGGTACTTC.

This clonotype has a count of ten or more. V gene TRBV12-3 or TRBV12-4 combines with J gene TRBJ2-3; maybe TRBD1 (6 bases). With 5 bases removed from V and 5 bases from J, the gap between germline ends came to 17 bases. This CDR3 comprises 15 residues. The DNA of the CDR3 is TGTGCCAGCAGTAAGGACAGTAGCCCCAGAGATACGCAGTATTTT. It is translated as CASSKDSSPRDTQYF.

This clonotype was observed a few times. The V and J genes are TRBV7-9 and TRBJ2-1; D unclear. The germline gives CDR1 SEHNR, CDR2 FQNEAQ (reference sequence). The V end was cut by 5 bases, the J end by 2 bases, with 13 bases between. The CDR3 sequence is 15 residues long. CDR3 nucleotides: TGTGCCAGCAGCCCCGGGCCCAGCCCCTACAATGAGCAGTTCTTC. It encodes CASSPGPSPYNEQFF.

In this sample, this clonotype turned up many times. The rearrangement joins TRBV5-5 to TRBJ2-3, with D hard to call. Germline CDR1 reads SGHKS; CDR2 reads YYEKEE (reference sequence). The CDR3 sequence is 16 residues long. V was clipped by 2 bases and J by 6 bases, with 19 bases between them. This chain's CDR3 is CASSLVPAGTLDTQYF. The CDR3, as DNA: TGTGCCAGCAGCTTAGTACCAGCCGGAACTCTCGATACGCAGTATTTT.

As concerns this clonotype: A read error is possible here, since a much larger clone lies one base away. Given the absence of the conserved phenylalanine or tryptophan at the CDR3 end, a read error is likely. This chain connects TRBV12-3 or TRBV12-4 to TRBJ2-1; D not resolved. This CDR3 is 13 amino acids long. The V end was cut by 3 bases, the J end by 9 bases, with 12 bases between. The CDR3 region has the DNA TGTGCCAGCAGTTTTTCCCCCGCCCGTGAGCAGTTCTCC. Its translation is CASSFSPAREQFS.

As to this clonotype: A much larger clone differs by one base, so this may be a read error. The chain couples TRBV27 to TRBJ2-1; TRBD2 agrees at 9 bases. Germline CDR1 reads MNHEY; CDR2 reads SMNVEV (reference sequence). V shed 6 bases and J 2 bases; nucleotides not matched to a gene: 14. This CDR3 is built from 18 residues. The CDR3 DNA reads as TGTGCCAGCAGCCACCAAGGGGCGGGAGGGGGTCCCTACAATGAGCAGTTCTTC. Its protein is CASSHQGAGGGPYNEQFF.

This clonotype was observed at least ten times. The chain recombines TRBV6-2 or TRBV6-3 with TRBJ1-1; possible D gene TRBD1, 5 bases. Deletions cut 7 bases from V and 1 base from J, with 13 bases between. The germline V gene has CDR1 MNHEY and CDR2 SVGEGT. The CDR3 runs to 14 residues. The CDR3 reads CASTKGVSNTEAFF. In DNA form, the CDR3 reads TGTGCCAGCACCAAAGGGGTGTCGAACACTGAAGCTTTCTTT.

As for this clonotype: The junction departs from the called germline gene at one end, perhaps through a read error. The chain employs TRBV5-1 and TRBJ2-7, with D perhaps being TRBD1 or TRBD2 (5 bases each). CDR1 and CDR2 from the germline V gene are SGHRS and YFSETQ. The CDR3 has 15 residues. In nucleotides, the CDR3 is TGCGCCAGCGGCTTTCGGGGCAGGGTGGTCGACGAGCAGTACTTC. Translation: CASGFRGRVVDEQYF.

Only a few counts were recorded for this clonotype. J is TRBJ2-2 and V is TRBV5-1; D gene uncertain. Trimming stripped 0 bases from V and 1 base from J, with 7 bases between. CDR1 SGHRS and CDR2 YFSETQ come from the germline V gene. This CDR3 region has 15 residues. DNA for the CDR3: TGCGCCAGCAGCTTGGGGGCGCGGAACACCGGGGAGCTGTTTTTT. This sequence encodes CASSLGARNTGELFF.

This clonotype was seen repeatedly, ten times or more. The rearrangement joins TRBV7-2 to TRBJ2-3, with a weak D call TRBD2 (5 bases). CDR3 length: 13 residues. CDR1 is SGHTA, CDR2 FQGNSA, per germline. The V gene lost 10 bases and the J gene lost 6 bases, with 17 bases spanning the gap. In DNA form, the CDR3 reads TGTGCCATCTCGGGAACCCCGTGGGATACGCAGTATTTT. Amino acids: CAISGTPWDTQYF.

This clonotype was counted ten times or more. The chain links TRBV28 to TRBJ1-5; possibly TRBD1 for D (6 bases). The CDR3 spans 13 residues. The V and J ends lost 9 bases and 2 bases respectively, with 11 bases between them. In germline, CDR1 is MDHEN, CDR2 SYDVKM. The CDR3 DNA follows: TGTGCCAGTACCTACAGGGGCAATCAGCCCCAGCATTTT. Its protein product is CASTYRGNQPQHF.

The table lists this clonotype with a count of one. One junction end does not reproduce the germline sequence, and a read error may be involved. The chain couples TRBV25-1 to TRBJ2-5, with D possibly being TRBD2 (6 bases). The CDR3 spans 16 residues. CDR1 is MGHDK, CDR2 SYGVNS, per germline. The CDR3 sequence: CANSEVGGASQETQYF. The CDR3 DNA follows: TGTGCCAACAGTGAAGTTGGCGGGGCGTCCCAAGAGACCCAGTACTTC.

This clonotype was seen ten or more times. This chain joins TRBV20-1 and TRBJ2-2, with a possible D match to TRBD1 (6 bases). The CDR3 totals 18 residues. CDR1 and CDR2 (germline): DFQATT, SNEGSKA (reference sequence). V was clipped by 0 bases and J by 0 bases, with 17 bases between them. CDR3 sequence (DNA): TGCAGTGCTAGAGATGTCCAGGGGAAAGCTCCGAACACCGGGGAGCTGTTTTTT. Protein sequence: CSARDVQGKAPNTGELFF.

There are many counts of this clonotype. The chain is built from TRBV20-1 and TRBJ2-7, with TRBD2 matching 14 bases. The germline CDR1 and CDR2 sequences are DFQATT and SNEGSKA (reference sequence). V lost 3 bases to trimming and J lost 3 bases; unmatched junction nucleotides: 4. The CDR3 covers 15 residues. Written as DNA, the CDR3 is TGCAGTGCTAGCGGGGGACTAGCGGGAGTCTACGAGCAGTACTTC. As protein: CSASGGLAGVYEQYF.